This T cell receptor beta chain was recovered during a study of OX40 agonist ivuxolimab in advanced cancers. Study in general: At 75% to 90% male, the cohort had a mean age of 60 years, ranging from roughly 20 to 90.

Germline-derived CDR1 and CDR2 are GTSNPN and SVGIG (reference sequence). This CDR3 is built from 13 residues. V lost 0 bases and J lost 9, with 14 bases in between. Sequencing was performed with immunoSEQ multiplex PCR; in TCRdb, only in-frame clones are kept and a portion is missing. The sample includes fewer than 95,000 clones, 75% to 90% of them seen just once. Sequenced material: CD4+ or CD8+ T cells sorted from blood, taken in a trial of the OX40 agonist ivuxolimab. The chain has TRBV30 and TRBJ1-1, with a possible D match to TRBD1 (6 bases). This receptor was obtained from an adult with an advanced solid tumor such as melanoma, head and neck, liver or kidney cancer. The CDR3 region is CAWSVTVGQKAFF. CDR3 nucleotides: TGTGCCTGGAGTGTAACGGTAGGACAGAAAGCTTTCTTT.